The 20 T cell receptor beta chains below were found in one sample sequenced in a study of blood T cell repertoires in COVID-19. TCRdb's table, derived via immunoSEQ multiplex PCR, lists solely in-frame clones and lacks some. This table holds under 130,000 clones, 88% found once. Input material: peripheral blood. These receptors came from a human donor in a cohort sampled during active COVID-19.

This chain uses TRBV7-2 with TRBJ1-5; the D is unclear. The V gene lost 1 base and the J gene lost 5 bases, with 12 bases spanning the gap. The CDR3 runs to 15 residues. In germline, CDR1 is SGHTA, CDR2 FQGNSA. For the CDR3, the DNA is TGTGCCAGCAGCTTAGTAGTCGGGAACGATCAGCCCCAGCATTTT. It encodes CASSLVVGNDQPQHF.

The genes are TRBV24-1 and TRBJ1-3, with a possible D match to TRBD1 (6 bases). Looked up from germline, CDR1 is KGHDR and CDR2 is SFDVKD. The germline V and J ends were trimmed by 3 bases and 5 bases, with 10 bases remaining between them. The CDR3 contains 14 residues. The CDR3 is CATSDVGDRNTIYF. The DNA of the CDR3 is TGTGCCACCAGTGATGTGGGGGACAGAAACACCATATATTTT.

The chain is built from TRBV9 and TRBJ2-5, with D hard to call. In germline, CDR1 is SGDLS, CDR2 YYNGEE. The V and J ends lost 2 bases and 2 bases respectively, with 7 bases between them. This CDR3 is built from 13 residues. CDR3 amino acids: CASSVRGQETQYF. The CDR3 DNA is TGTGCCAGCAGCGTTCGAGGTCAAGAGACCCAGTACTTC.

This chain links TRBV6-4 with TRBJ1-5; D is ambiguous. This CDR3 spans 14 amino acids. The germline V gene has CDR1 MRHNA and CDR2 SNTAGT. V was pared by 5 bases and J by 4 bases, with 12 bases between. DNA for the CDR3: TGTGCCAGCAGTCCCTTGGCGGGGAATCAGCCCCAGCATTTT. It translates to CASSPLAGNQPQHF.

For the CDR3, the DNA is TGTGCCAGCTCACCTCGTCAGGGCAGTTCAGAAAAACTGTTTTTT. Translation gives CASSPRQGSSEKLFF. This chain uses TRBV18 with TRBJ1-4; tentatively, D is TRBD1 (5 bases). The V end was cut by 3 bases, the J end by 8 bases, with 16 bases between. Germline CDR1 reads KGHSH; CDR2 reads LQKENI. CDR3 size: 15 residues.

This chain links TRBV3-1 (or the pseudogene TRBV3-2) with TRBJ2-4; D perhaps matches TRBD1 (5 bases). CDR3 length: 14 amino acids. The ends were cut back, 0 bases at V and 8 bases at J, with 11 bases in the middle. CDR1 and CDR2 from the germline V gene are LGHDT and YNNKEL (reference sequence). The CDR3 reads CASSQDLGADIQYF. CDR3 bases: TGTGCCAGCAGCCAAGATTTAGGGGCTGACATTCAGTACTTC.

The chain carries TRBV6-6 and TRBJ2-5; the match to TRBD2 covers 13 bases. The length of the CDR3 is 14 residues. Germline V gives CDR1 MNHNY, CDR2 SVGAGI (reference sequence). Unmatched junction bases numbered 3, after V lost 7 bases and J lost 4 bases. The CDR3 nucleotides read TGTGCCAGCAAGACTAGCGGGGGGTTAGAGACCCAGTACTTC. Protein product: CASKTSGGLETQYF.

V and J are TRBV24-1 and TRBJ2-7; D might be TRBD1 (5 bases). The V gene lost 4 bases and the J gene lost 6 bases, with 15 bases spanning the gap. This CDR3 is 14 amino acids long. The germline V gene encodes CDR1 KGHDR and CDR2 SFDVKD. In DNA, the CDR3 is TGTGCCACCAGTGACACCCTTCAGGGTGGCGAGCAGTACTTC. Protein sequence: CATSDTLQGGEQYF.

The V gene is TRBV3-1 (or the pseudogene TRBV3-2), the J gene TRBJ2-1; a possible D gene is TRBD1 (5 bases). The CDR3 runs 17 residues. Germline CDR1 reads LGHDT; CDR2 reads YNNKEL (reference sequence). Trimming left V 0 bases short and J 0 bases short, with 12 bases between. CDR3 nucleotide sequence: TGTGCCAGCAGCCAAGACAGGGCGTTTAGCTCCTACAATGAGCAGTTCTTC. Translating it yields CASSQDRAFSSYNEQFF.

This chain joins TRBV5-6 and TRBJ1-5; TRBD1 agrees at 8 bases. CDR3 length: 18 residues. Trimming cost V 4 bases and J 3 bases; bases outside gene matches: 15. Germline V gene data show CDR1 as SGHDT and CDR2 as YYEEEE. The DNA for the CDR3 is TGTGCCAGCAGCCAGGGTGGGACAGGTGTCTTTTTCAATCAGCCCCAGCATTTT. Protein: CASSQGGTGVFFNQPQHF.

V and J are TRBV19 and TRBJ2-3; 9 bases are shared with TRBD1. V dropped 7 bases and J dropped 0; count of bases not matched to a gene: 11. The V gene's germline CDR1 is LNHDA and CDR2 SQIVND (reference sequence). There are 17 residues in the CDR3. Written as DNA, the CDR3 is TGTGCCAGTAAGGAGACAGGGGGGGTTTCTAGCACAGATACGCAGTATTTT. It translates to CASKETGGVSSTDTQYF.

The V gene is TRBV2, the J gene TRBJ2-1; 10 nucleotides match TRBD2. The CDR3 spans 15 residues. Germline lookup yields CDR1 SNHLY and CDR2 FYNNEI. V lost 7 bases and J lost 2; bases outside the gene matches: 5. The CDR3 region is CASIGLAVAYNEQFF. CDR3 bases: TGTGCCAGCATCGGACTAGCGGTTGCCTACAATGAGCAGTTCTTC.

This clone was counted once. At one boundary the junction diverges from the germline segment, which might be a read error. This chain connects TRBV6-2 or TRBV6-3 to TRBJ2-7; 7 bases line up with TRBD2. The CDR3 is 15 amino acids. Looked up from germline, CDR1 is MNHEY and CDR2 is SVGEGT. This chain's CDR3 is CASSYSGRERGSGSF. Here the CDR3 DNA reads TGTGCCAGCAGTTACTCGGGGCGGGAGAGGGGATCTGGGAGCTTC.

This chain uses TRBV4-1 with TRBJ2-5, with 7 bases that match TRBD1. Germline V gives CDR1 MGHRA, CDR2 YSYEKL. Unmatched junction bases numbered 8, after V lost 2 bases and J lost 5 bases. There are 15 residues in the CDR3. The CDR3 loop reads CASSQLTGRLETQYF. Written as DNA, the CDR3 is TGCGCCAGCAGCCAATTGACAGGGCGTTTGGAGACCCAGTACTTC.

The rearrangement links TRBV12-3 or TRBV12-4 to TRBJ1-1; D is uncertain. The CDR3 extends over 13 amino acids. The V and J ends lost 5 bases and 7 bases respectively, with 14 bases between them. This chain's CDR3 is CASSLKNPNEAFF. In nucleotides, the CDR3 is TGTGCCAGCAGTCTAAAAAACCCAAATGAAGCTTTCTTT.

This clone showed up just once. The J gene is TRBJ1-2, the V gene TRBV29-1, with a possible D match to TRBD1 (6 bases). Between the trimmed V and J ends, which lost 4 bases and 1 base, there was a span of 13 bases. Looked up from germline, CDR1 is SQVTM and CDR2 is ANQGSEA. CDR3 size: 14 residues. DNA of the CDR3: TGCAGCGTTGGGGACACACGCCGTAACTATGGCTACACCTTC. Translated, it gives CSVGDTRRNYGYTF.

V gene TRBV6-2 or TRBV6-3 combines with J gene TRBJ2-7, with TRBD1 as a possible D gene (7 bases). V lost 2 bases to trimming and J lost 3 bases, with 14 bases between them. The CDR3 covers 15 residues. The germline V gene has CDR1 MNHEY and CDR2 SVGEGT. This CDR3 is CASSYAPGGFYEQYF. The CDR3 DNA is TGTGCCAGCAGTTACGCGCCAGGGGGGTTCTACGAGCAGTACTTC.

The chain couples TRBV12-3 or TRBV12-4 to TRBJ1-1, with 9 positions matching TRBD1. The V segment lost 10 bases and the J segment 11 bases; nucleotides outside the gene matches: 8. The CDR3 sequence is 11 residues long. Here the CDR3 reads CATRTGALAFF. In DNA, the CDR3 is TGTGCCACCCGGACAGGGGCGTTGGCTTTCTTT.

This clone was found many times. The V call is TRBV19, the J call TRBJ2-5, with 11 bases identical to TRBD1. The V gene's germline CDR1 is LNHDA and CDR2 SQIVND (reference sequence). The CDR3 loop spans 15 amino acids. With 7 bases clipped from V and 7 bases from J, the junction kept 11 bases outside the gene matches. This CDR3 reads CASTVGGQGVGTQYF. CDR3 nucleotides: TGTGCCAGTACCGTCGGGGGACAGGGGGTAGGGACCCAGTACTTC.

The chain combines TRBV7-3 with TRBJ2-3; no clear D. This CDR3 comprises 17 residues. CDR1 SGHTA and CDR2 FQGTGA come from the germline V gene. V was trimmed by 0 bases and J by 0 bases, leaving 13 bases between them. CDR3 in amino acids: CASSLTYLSGSTDTQYF. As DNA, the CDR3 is TGTGCCAGCAGCTTAACCTACTTGTCAGGTAGCACAGATACGCAGTATTTT.